This TCR beta chain was captured by sequencing in a study of T cell repertoires in cytomegalovirus infection. Study context: It was recently identified HLA-C-restricted and well-studied HLA-B-restricted CMV epitopes that the study used. Evidence of both CMV infection and a matching HLA type came from public TCR beta signatures.

On this clonotype itself: Its antigen remains unidentified.

TCRdb itself ran the reads through MiXCR, one entry per CDR3 protein. The sample yields roughly 110,000 distinct CDR3 sequences, over 25% seen once. Germline V gene lookup returns CDR1 SEHNR and CDR2 FQNEAQ (reference sequence). Trimming took off 5 bases at V and 3 bases at J, with 21 bases between the two ends. There are 17 residues in the CDR3. The study's findings and limits: Based on cumulative public TCR beta family frequency, carriers of CMV plus the relevant HLA were identified. Dominating the ex vivo response were TCR beta clonotypes that were CMV-specific and HLA-C-restricted.

The sample consisted of CD8+ T cells from cultured PBMCs, taken from culture after CMV antigen stimulation. The chain recombines TRBV7-9 with TRBJ2-3, with TRBD1 as a possible D gene (6 bases). This clonotype was obtained from a human donor in good health (CMV status not recorded). Some clones in this sample may be carry-over from other donors' samples. CDR3: CASSPLGAITGTDTQYF. CDR3 nucleotide sequence: TGTGCCAGCAGCCCATTGGGGGCCATCACAGGAACAGATACGCAGTATTTT. The whole variable domain, remainder taken from reference TRBV7-9 and TRBJ2-3, is DTGVSQNPRHKITKRGQNVTFRCDPISEHNRLYWYRQTLGQGPEFLTYFQNEAQLEKSRLLSDRFSAERPKGSFSTLEIQRTEQGDSAMYLCASSPLGAITGTDTQYFGPGTRLTVL.